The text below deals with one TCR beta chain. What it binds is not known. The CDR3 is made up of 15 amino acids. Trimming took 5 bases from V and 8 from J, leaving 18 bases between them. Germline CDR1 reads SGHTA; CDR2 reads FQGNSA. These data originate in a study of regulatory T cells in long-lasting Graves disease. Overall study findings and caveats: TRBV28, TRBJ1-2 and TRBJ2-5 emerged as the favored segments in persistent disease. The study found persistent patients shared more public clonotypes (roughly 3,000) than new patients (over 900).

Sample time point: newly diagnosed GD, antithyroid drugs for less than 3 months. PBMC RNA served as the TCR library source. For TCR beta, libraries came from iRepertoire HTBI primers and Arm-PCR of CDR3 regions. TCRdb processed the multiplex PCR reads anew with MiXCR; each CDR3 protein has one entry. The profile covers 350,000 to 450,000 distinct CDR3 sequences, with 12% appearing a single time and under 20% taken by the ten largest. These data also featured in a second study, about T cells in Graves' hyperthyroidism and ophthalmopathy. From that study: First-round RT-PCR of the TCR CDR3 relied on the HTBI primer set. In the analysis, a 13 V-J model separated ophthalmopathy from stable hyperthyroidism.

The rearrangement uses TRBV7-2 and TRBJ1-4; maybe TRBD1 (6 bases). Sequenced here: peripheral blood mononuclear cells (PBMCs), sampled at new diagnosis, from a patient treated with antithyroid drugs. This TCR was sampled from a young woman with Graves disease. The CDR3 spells CASSPPGGRVEKLFF. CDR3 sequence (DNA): TGTGCCAGCAGCCCCCCCGGGGGGCGGGTGGAAAAACTGTTTTTT.